The 13 T cell receptor beta chains reported below all come from one sample, sequenced in a study of blood T cell repertoires in COVID-19. The table came from immunoSEQ multiplex PCR; TCRdb's copy has only in-frame clones and leaves some out. Among around 140,000 clones listed, approximately 87% were seen once. Sequencing was performed on peripheral blood. Receptor source: a man aged 80 or over with acute or convalescent COVID-19.

V usage is TRBV3-1 (or the pseudogene TRBV3-2) and J usage is TRBJ1-2, with 7 bases that match TRBD1. J gave up 6 bases and V 3 bases, and 4 bases lay outside the gene matches. CDR1 and CDR2 (germline): LGHDT, YNNKEL (reference sequence). The CDR3 sequence is 13 residues long. In nucleotides, the CDR3 is TGTGCCAGCAGCCACTTCAGGGGGAATGGCTACACCTTC. It encodes CASSHFRGNGYTF.

The chain is built from TRBV28 and TRBJ2-7, with TRBD1 matching over 9 bases. There are 16 residues in the CDR3. Germline values: CDR1 MDHEN, CDR2 SYDVKM. Trimming at V came to 1 base and at J to 2 bases, leaving 6 bases not matched to a gene. The CDR3 sequence: CASSLYSGQGTYEQYF. CDR3 nucleotides: TGTGCCAGCAGTTTATACTCGGGACAGGGCACCTACGAGCAGTACTTC.

This clone appeared once. The V and J genes are TRBV6-5 and TRBJ2-7, with 8 bases matching TRBD2. From germline, CDR1 is MNHEY and CDR2 SVGAGI. Trimming took 4 bases from V and 2 from J; bases not matched to a gene: 7. This CDR3 has 15 amino acids. The CDR3 here is CASSSSGTRTYEQYF. DNA of the CDR3: TGTGCCAGCAGTTCCTCCGGGACTAGAACCTACGAGCAGTACTTC.

CDR3 amino acids: CASSPAGGSNQPQHF. For the CDR3, the DNA is TGTGCCAGCAGCCCCGCGGGGGGAAGCAATCAGCCCCAGCATTTT. The chain employs TRBV28 and TRBJ1-5; tentatively, D is TRBD1 (5 bases). This CDR3 contains 15 residues. Germline V gives CDR1 MDHEN, CDR2 SYDVKM. V gave up 6 bases and J gave up 1 base, with 13 bases separating them. The whole variable domain, remainder taken from reference TRBV28 and TRBJ1-5, is DVKVTQSSRYLVKRTGEKVFLECVQDMDHENMFWYRQDPGLGLRLIYFSYDVKMKEKGDIPEGYSVSREKKERFSLILESASTNQTSMYLCASSPAGGSNQPQHFGDGTRLSIL.

The chain combines TRBV18 with TRBJ2-7; D may be TRBD1 (6 bases). The CDR3 is 15 residues long. Trimming stripped 6 bases from V and 5 bases from J, with 20 bases between. Germline values: CDR1 KGHSH, CDR2 LQKENI. The CDR3 DNA follows: TGTGCCAGCTCTCCAAACGCGCAGGGGCTAAACGAGCAGTACTTC. It encodes CASSPNAQGLNEQYF.

The chain employs TRBV29-1 and TRBJ1-2; TRBD1 matches at 7 bases. Germline CDR1 is SQVTM and CDR2 is ANQGSEA. CDR3 length: 12 amino acids. After removal of 0 bases from V and 5 bases from J, the junction contained 0 bases not matched to a gene. The CDR3 spells CSVEDRGYGYTF. The CDR3 nucleotides are TGCAGCGTTGAAGACAGGGGGTATGGCTACACCTTC.

V and J are TRBV11-2 and TRBJ2-3; D may be TRBD1 (7 bases). V lost 4 bases and J 2 bases, leaving 19 bases between the germline ends. Germline lookup yields CDR1 SGHAT and CDR2 FQNNGV. This CDR3 region has 17 residues. CDR3 in amino acids: CASSYPGGQKNTDTQYF. The CDR3, as DNA: TGTGCCAGCAGCTACCCCGGGGGACAGAAAAACACAGATACGCAGTATTTT.

The chain carries TRBV5-1 and TRBJ2-7, with a possible D match to TRBD2 (6 bases). The CDR3 has 14 residues. CDR1 and CDR2 (germline): SGHRS, YFSETQ. With 1 base removed from V and 0 bases from J, the gap between germline ends came to 8 bases. Here the CDR3 DNA reads TGCGCCAGCAGCTTGCTCGGGAGCTCCTACGAGCAGTACTTC. Amino acids: CASSLLGSSYEQYF.

This clone was detected only once. V usage is TRBV5-4 and J usage is TRBJ2-3; 14 positions agree with TRBD2. V shed 3 bases, J shed 10 bases, and the junction held 7 bases outside the gene matches. Germline V gives CDR1 SGHNT, CDR2 YYREEE (reference sequence). The CDR3 runs to 15 residues. The CDR3: CASSSGLAGGDSQYF. CDR3 in DNA: TGTGCCAGCAGCTCTGGACTAGCGGGAGGAGACTCGCAGTATTTT.

This clone came up a few times. The chain carries TRBV11-3 and TRBJ2-7; D is unresolved. The V gene lost 0 bases and the J gene lost 5 bases, with 2 bases spanning the gap. Germline-derived CDR1 and CDR2 are SGHNT and YENEEA. This CDR3 is built from 11 residues. The chain's CDR3 is CASSLDNEQYF. The CDR3, as DNA: TGTGCCAGCAGCTTAGATAACGAGCAGTACTTC.

The chain joins TRBV19 to TRBJ2-7; TRBD1 matches at 7 bases. J lost 0 bases, V lost 3 bases, and 2 bases had no gene match. This CDR3 contains 14 residues. Germline values: CDR1 LNHDA, CDR2 SQIVND (reference sequence). CDR3 amino acids: CASSIRDSSYEQYF. The CDR3 nucleotides read TGTGCCAGTAGTATCCGGGACAGCTCCTACGAGCAGTACTTC.

The chain uses TRBV28 and TRBJ1-2; 8 nucleotides align to TRBD1. Germline V gene data show CDR1 as MDHEN and CDR2 as SYDVKM. After removal of 3 bases from V and 7 bases from J, the junction contained 10 bases not matched to a gene. This CDR3 has 15 residues. The chain's CDR3 is CASSFDSTGEFGYTF. CDR3 nucleotides: TGTGCCAGCAGTTTCGACTCGACAGGGGAGTTTGGCTACACCTTC.

The table lists this clone with a count of one. The J gene is TRBJ1-1, the V gene TRBV6-2 or TRBV6-3; D ambiguous. This CDR3 region has 14 residues. Trimming removed 0 bases at V and 0 bases at J, with 5 bases between. Germline V CDR1 and CDR2: MNHEY, SVGEGT. The CDR3 DNA reads as TGTGCCAGCAGTTACTCGTCTTTGAACACTGAAGCTTTCTTT. It translates to CASSYSSLNTEAFF.